Presented here are 2 T cell receptor beta chains from one specimen sequenced in a study of cytotoxic CD8 clonotypes in ibrutinib-treated CLL. The table came from immunoSEQ multiplex PCR; TCRdb's copy has only in-frame clones and leaves some out. The repertoire has approximately 200,000 clones, around 72% of them found once; the top ten carry about an eighth. This specimen consisted of PBMCs, obtained after 24 months of ibrutinib treatment. Receptors originate from a human donor with chronic lymphocytic leukemia.

A few counts support this clone. This chain links TRBV10-3 with TRBJ1-4, with 8 bases matching TRBD1. Germline assignment: CDR1 ENHRY and CDR2 SYGVKD. The CDR3 extends over 15 amino acids. Germline trimming cut 0 bases from V and 8 bases from J; bases unmatched to any gene: 5. The chain's CDR3 is CAISESQGAGEKLFF. In DNA, the CDR3 is TGTGCCATCAGTGAGTCGCAGGGGGCGGGAGAAAAACTGTTTTTT.

This sequence joins TRBV10-1 and TRBJ2-7, with 11 bases matching TRBD2. V trimming: 2 bases; J trimming: 1 base; junction bases outside the gene matches: 4. Germline CDR1 reads WNHNN; CDR2 reads SYGVQD (reference sequence). This CDR3 has 16 amino acids. As DNA, the CDR3 is TGCGCCAGCAGTGAGATCGGGACTAGCGGTTCCTACGAGCAGTACTTC. Translated: CASSEIGTSGSYEQYF.